This T cell receptor beta chain was identified during a study of T-cell memory formation after mild COVID-19. Study overall: TCR clusters showed largely donor specificity. Broader study findings: SARS-CoV-2 specificity was not confirmed for second-wave clones peaking on day 37. The pre-infection memory compartment contained some responding clones, suggesting cross-reactive memory joined.

A remark on this clonotype: Its antigen is currently unknown.

TCRdb re-derived calls from the 5' RACE reads in MiXCR, one entry per CDR3 protein. The data contain under 250,000 distinct CDR3 sequences, 15% to 17% of them singletons. CDR3 size: 16 residues. The germline V gene has CDR1 LNHNV and CDR2 YYDKDF (reference sequence). Trimming stripped 0 bases from V and 4 bases from J, with 13 bases between. The chain employs TRBV15 and TRBJ1-3; no reliable D call. Sample: PBMCs or a T cell subset sorted from them (not recorded which). This receptor was obtained from an adult woman who had mild COVID-19 (a few samples of this study predate the infection). Cell type and time point are not known. This chain's CDR3 is CATSRDLATRGNTIYF. The CDR3 DNA reads as TGTGCCACCAGCAGAGATTTGGCCACCCGAGGAAACACCATATATTTT.